This is a list of T cell receptor beta chains from one sample in a study of shared clonotypes between healthy human individuals. Profiling relied on immunoSEQ multiplex PCR, and the TCRdb table lists in-frame clones only, not all of them. The repertoire includes 1,500,000 or so clones, 98% of them detected once, and over 0.3% sits in the top ten. Material for sequencing was naive CD4+ T cells sorted from blood. The receptors were sampled from a man aged 25 to 40 in good health. CDR3s include the opening cysteine and the closing phenylalanine or tryptophan. The D gene is left open where the match is weak. Clone size is not always given. Where it is, it says once, few, many or a class for expanded clones.

TRBV10-3,NA,TRBD1,TRBJ2-7,TGTGCCATCAGTGGCGGCCAGGGACAGGGCCCCTACGAGCAGTACTTC,CAISGGQGQGPYEQYF
TRBV7-9,NA,NA,TRBJ2-2,TGTGCCAGCAGCTTCAGCACGGGCACCGGGGAGCTGTTTTTT,CASSFSTGTGELFF
TRBV11-2,NA,NA,TRBJ2-5,TGTGCCAGCTCAAGGGGGATACAAGAGACCCAGTACTTC,CASSRGIQETQYF
TRBV5-1,NA,TRBD1,TRBJ2-5,TGCGCCACCTATTCGGGACAGGGGGATCCCCAGTACTTC,CATYSGQGDPQYF
TRBV11-3,NA,NA,TRBJ1-5,TGTGCCAGCAGCTTAGTTTTCAGGGGTGGCCAGCCCCAGCATTTT,CASSLVFRGGQPQHF
TRBV2,NA,NA,TRBJ2-3,TGTGCCAGCTCCCTGGTGGATACGCAGTATTTT,CASSLVDTQYF
TRBV9,NA,TRBD1,TRBJ1-5,TGTGCCAGCAGCGTAGGGGTAACCGGGACAGAGGATCAGCCCCAGCATTTT,CASSVGVTGTEDQPQHF
TRBV2,NA,TRBD1,TRBJ1-1,TGTGCCAGCAGTGAATGGGACAGTGAAGCTTTCTTT,CASSEWDSEAFF
TRBV29-1,NA,TRBD1,TRBJ2-7,TGCAGCGCAGGGACAGGAGAGTACGAGCAGTACTTC,CSAGTGEYEQYF
TRBV10-2,NA,NA,TRBJ2-5,TGCGCCAGCAGTGTGGGGGCGGAGGAGACCCAGTACTTC,CASSVGAEETQYF
TRBV6-5,NA,NA,TRBJ1-5,TGTGCCAGCAGTCCCGGCGGTGAGCCCCAGCATTTT,CASSPGGEPQHF
TRBV4-3,NA,NA,TRBJ1-4,TGCGCCAGCAGCCAAGATGCCAGAAGGAATGAAAAACTGTTTTTT,CASSQDARRNEKLFF
TRBV7-9,NA,TRBD2,TRBJ2-1,TGTGCCAGCAGCTTAGGACTAGCGGTTTACAATGAGCAGTTCTTC,CASSLGLAVYNEQFF
TRBV10-1,NA,TRBD2,TRBJ2-3,TGCGCCAGCAGTGAGGGTAGCGGGAGTTTTTCCCCAGATACGCAGTATTTT,CASSEGSGSFSPDTQYF
TRBV5-1,NA,TRBD2,TRBJ2-3,TGCGCCAGCAGCTTGGGAGTGGGCGGGAGCCTCCGCACAGATACGCAGTATTTT,CASSLGVGGSLRTDTQYF
TRBV25-1,NA,NA,TRBJ2-3,TGTGCCAGCAGACTAAGGGGCTCTAGCACAGATACGCAGTATTTT,CASRLRGSSTDTQYF
TRBV25-1,few,NA,TRBJ2-7,TGTGCCAGCAGTTCGAGCTACGAGCAGTACTTC,CASSSSYEQYF